The sequence of this TCR beta chain was determined in a study of CD8 T cells in ankylosing spondylitis. General study results and limits: In ankylosing spondylitis blood, a motif of eight highly homologous TCR beta variants appeared characteristic.

Germline assignment: CDR1 LGHNA and CDR2 YNFKEQ. Trimming cost V 3 bases and J 1 base; bases outside gene matches: 8. The CDR3 is 18 residues long. One entry per CDR3 protein, called by TCRdb with MiXCR from the 5' RACE reads. The repertoire holds 750,000 to 850,000 distinct CDR3 sequences, with roughly 12% as singletons. This clonotype was seen a few times. Its antigen is currently unknown. This TCR derives from a male donor with ankylosing spondylitis. Material: blood, either unsorted or a sorted T cell fraction (not recorded which). The chain has TRBV4-2 and TRBJ2-6, with 8 bases matching TRBD1. This chain's CDR3 is CASSQDRVGLSGANVLTF. The CDR3 bases are TGTGCCAGCAGCCAGGACAGGGTTGGTTTGTCTGGGGCCAACGTCCTGACTTTC.